This TCR beta chain was recorded in a study of T cells in Graves' hyperthyroidism and ophthalmopathy. Findings and caveats of the study: Blood samples included most of the expanded thyroid clonotypes exceeding 0.001.

This clonotype occurred a few times. Antigen specificity is unknown. This CDR3 comprises 15 residues. V gave up 0 bases and J gave up 3 bases, with 12 bases separating them. Germline V gives CDR1 SGHDN, CDR2 FVKESK. The TCR beta CDR3 regions underwent amplification using RNA transcripts as the source. The primer set for the first-round RT-PCR of the TCR CDR3 was HTBI. TCRdb re-derived calls from the multiplex PCR reads in MiXCR, one entry per CDR3 protein. Of 330,000 or so distinct CDR3 sequences in the sample, 15% to 20% are singletons; the top ten hold 39%. This sequence originates from a middle-aged man with Graves' ophthalmopathy. Specimen: blood. The rearrangement links TRBV14 to TRBJ2-7; D could derive from TRBD1 or TRBD2 (5 bases each). CDR3 DNA: TGTGCCAGCAGCCAAGATATCGGGACCGACTACGAGCAGTACTTC. The encoded protein is CASSQDIGTDYEQYF.